The 27 T cell receptor beta chains in this list originate from one sample, sequenced in a study of blood T cell repertoires in COVID-19. Libraries were prepared by immunoSEQ multiplex PCR; TCRdb keeps only in-frame clonotypes and omits some of them. Of some 100,000 clones listed, approximately 87% were seen once; the top ten hold roughly 8%. Sequencing was done on a sample of peripheral blood. All receptors come from a man in his 70s who had recovered from COVID-19.

This clone occurred once. In nucleotides, the CDR3 is TGCGCCAGCAGCTTGGGTATTCGGACAGGGGACGGCATTCAGTACTTC. Protein product: CASSLGIRTGDGIQYF. The chain couples TRBV5-1 to TRBJ2-4; 9 positions match TRBD1. The germline gives CDR1 SGHRS, CDR2 YFSETQ. After removal of 0 bases from V and 9 bases from J, the junction contained 10 bases not matched to a gene. The CDR3 is 16 amino acids. Full variable domain (remainder filled in from reference TRBV5-1 and TRBJ2-4): KAGVTQTPRYLIKTRGQQVTLSCSPISGHRSVSWYQQTPGQGLQFLFEYFSETQRNKGNFPGRFSGRQFSNSRSEMNVSTLELGDSALYLCASSLGIRTGDGIQYFGAGTRLSVL.

V usage is TRBV7-2 and J usage is TRBJ2-7; D may be TRBD2 (7 bases). CDR1 and CDR2 from the germline V gene are SGHTA and FQGNSA. This CDR3 contains 15 residues. The V end was cut by 2 bases, the J end by 1 base, with 12 bases between. CDR3 nucleotide sequence: TGTGCCAGCAGCTTAAGGGGGGGATCTTCCTACGAGCAGTACTTC. Protein product: CASSLRGGSSYEQYF.

This chain joins TRBV7-7 and TRBJ2-5; D is possibly TRBD1 (5 bases). Germline CDR1 is SSHAT and CDR2 is FNYEAQ (reference sequence). The CDR3 covers 16 residues. The V end lost 2 bases, the J end lost 2 bases, and 15 bases lay between the germline ends. CDR3 loop: CASSLHTGTNQETQYF. Written as DNA, the CDR3 is TGTGCCAGCAGCTTACACACAGGAACAAATCAAGAGACCCAGTACTTC.

The rearrangement uses TRBV28 and TRBJ1-1; D is perhaps TRBD1 (6 bases). V was shortened by 4 bases and J by 4 bases, with 16 bases between the two germline ends. This CDR3 contains 15 residues. Germline V CDR1 and CDR2: MDHEN, SYDVKM. The CDR3, as DNA: TGTGCCAGCAGTTCCCTCAGGGGATCTGGCACTGAAGCTTTCTTT. Its translation is CASSSLRGSGTEAFF.

The chain joins TRBV6-6 to TRBJ2-2, with TRBD1 matching over 10 bases. The J segment lost 5 bases and the V segment lost 2 bases, leaving 2 bases of the junction unmatched. This CDR3 spans 15 amino acids. In germline, CDR1 is MNHNY, CDR2 SVGAGI (reference sequence). The CDR3 spells CASSYRQGATGELFF. The CDR3 DNA is TGTGCCAGCAGTTACCGACAGGGGGCAACCGGGGAGCTGTTTTTT.

The chain links TRBV20-1 to TRBJ2-1; TRBD2 might be the D (5 bases). Germline V gives CDR1 DFQATT, CDR2 SNEGSKA (reference sequence). This CDR3 region has 11 residues. The V end was cut by 5 bases, the J end by 9 bases, with 11 bases between. The CDR3 loop is CSAPTRIEQFF. CDR3 DNA: TGCAGTGCTCCAACTAGGATTGAGCAGTTCTTC.

This chain uses TRBV6-2 or TRBV6-3 with TRBJ2-7, with TRBD1 matching 8 bases. The CDR3 totals 14 residues. Per germline, CDR1 MNHEY and CDR2 SVGEGT. V was clipped by 4 bases and J by 1 base; unmatched bases: 3. The CDR3 is CASSFGQGSYEQYF. The CDR3 DNA follows: TGTGCCAGCAGTTTCGGACAGGGTTCCTACGAGCAGTACTTC.

This chain connects TRBV19 to TRBJ1-1, with D perhaps TRBD1 (5 bases). V dropped 10 bases and J dropped 0 bases, with 15 bases sitting between them. Looked up from germline, CDR1 is LNHDA and CDR2 is SQIVND (reference sequence). CDR3 length: 14 residues. The CDR3 region has the DNA TGTGCCACCTCGGGAGCAGGGATGAACACTGAAGCTTTCTTT. Translating it yields CATSGAGMNTEAFF.

The DNA of the CDR3 is TGTGCCAGCAGCTTGGGAGGCACCGGGGAGCTGTTTTTT. Translating it yields CASSLGGTGELFF. The chain carries TRBV5-5 and TRBJ2-2, with D unclear. V lost 0 bases and J lost 4, with 4 bases in between. The CDR3 extends over 13 amino acids. The germline gives CDR1 SGHKS, CDR2 YYEKEE (reference sequence). Full variable domain (outside the CDR3, taken from reference TRBV5-5 and TRBJ2-2): DAGVTQSPTHLIKTRGQQVTLRCSPISGHKSVSWYQQVLGQGPQFIFQYYEKEERGRGNFPDRFSARQFPNYSSELNVNALLLGDSALYLCASSLGGTGELFFGEGSRLTVL.

The V and J genes are TRBV4-2 and TRBJ2-3; D remains unclear. The germline V gene encodes CDR1 LGHNA and CDR2 YNFKEQ. There are 14 residues in the CDR3. The germline V and J ends were trimmed by 4 bases and 0 bases, with 8 bases remaining between them. This CDR3 is CASSPFSSTDTQYF. The CDR3 coding sequence is TGTGCCAGCAGCCCCTTTTCTAGCACAGATACGCAGTATTTT.

This clone has only one observation. The chain links TRBV3-1 (or the pseudogene TRBV3-2) to TRBJ2-1; weak D call: TRBD1 (6 bases). The V gene's germline CDR1 is LGHDT and CDR2 YNNKEL (reference sequence). The CDR3 has 14 amino acids. Trimming pared 1 base from V and 5 bases from J, leaving 9 bases between. CDR3 DNA sequence: TGTGCCAGCAGCCAAGGCAGGGGAGACAATGAGCAGTTCTTC. The encoded protein is CASSQGRGDNEQFF.

V is TRBV7-9 and J is TRBJ2-5; TRBD2 matches 8 bases. This CDR3 has 16 amino acids. Unmatched junction bases numbered 9, after V lost 5 bases and J lost 1 base. In germline, CDR1 is SEHNR, CDR2 FQNEAQ (reference sequence). Here the CDR3 reads CASSQPRTSIQETQYF. CDR3 bases: TGTGCCAGCAGCCAGCCGAGGACTAGCATCCAAGAGACCCAGTACTTC.

The gene calls are TRBV24-1 and TRBJ1-5; D perhaps matches TRBD1 (5 bases). V shed 4 bases and J shed 0 bases, with 9 bases lying between them. Germline V lookup: CDR1 KGHDR, CDR2 SFDVKD. This CDR3 spans 15 amino acids. The CDR3 loop reads CATSEPDSSNQPQHF. The CDR3 region has the DNA TGTGCCACCAGTGAACCTGACAGTAGCAATCAGCCCCAGCATTTT.

V gene TRBV6-5 combines with J gene TRBJ2-5, with TRBD2 identical over 8 bases. V trimming: 7 bases; J trimming: 5 bases; junction bases outside the gene matches: 9. CDR1 is MNHEY and CDR2 is SVGAGI in the germline V gene. This CDR3 is built from 14 residues. DNA for the CDR3: TGTGCCAGCACCTCGGGGACTAGTGACGAGACCCAGTACTTC. It specifies CASTSGTSDETQYF.

This clone occurred a few times. The CDR3 spells CASSDQVSNEKLFF. CDR3 DNA: TGCGCCAGCAGTGATCAGGTTTCTAATGAAAAACTGTTTTTT. The chain is built from TRBV10-2 and TRBJ1-4; D gene unclear. Germline loops: CDR1 WSHSY, CDR2 SAAADI. The CDR3 has 14 residues. V lost 3 bases, J lost 3 bases, and 8 bases lay in between.

The rearrangement joins TRBV5-6 to TRBJ2-5, with a weak D call TRBD1 (6 bases). The CDR3 is 13 amino acids. Germline loops: CDR1 SGHDT, CDR2 YYEEEE. Between the trimmed V and J ends, which lost 4 bases and 3 bases, there was a span of 10 bases. The CDR3 sequence: CASSTPGEETQYF. The DNA of the CDR3 is TGTGCCAGCAGCACCCCAGGGGAAGAGACCCAGTACTTC.

This clone was seen just once. This chain connects TRBV6-1 to TRBJ2-1, with 7 bases matching TRBD2. Trimming took 4 bases from V and 1 from J; bases not matched to a gene: 7. The germline V gene has CDR1 MNHNS and CDR2 SASEGT. This CDR3 comprises 16 residues. CDR3 nucleotides: TGTGCCAGCAGTGGGGGGGGGAGAGGGTCCTACAATGAGCAGTTCTTC. Encoded protein: CASSGGGRGSYNEQFF.

This clone was seen just once. CDR3 in DNA: TGTGCCAGCAGTGAGAACGGGACACCAACCGGGGAGCTGTTTTTT. Translation: CASSENGTPTGELFF. This chain links TRBV6-6 with TRBJ2-2, with D possibly being TRBD1 (6 bases). CDR3 length equals 15 residues. CDR1 and CDR2 from the germline V gene are MNHNY and SVGAGI (reference sequence). The V end lost 5 bases, the J end lost 5 bases, and 15 bases lay between the germline ends.

The chain joins TRBV4-1 to TRBJ1-5; no reliable D call. The CDR3 has 15 residues. CDR1 is MGHRA and CDR2 is YSYEKL in the germline V gene. V was trimmed by 1 base and J by 3 bases, leaving 10 bases between them. The CDR3 protein is CASSQGAEDNQPQHF. In DNA form, the CDR3 reads TGCGCCAGCAGCCAAGGGGCGGAGGACAATCAGCCCCAGCATTTT.

V usage is TRBV6-5 and J usage is TRBJ1-3, with unresolved D. This CDR3 has 14 amino acids. Germline CDR1 MNHEY, CDR2 SVGAGI. The ends were cut back, 6 bases at V and 2 bases at J, with 11 bases in the middle. This chain's CDR3 is CASSNGGTGNTIYF. The CDR3 DNA sequence: TGTGCCAGCAGCAATGGAGGCACTGGAAACACCATATATTTT.

The chain joins TRBV19 to TRBJ1-1; 7 bases agree with TRBD1. Losses at the gene ends were 1 base for V and 0 bases for J; bases not matched to a gene: 5. The CDR3 runs to 16 residues. Germline CDR1 LNHDA, CDR2 SQIVND (reference sequence). CDR3 sequence reads: CASSIGQGDMNTEAFF. The CDR3 nucleotides read TGTGCCAGTAGTATAGGACAGGGCGATATGAACACTGAAGCTTTCTTT. The full variable domain, rest sourced from reference TRBV19 and TRBJ1-1, is DGGITQSPKYLFRKEGQNVTLSCEQNLNHDAMYWYRQDPGQGLRLIYYSQIVNDFQKGDIAEGYSVSREKKESFPLTVTSAQKNPTAFYLCASSIGQGDMNTEAFFGQGTRLTVV.

The V gene is TRBV20-1, the J gene TRBJ1-2; unclear D gene. Germline CDR1 reads DFQATT; CDR2 reads SNEGSKA (reference sequence). V gave up 3 bases and J gave up 4 bases, with 12 bases separating them. This CDR3 contains 13 residues. The CDR3 region has the DNA TGCAGTGCTAGTGTAGGGAGATCCTATGGCTACACCTTC. Amino acid sequence: CSASVGRSYGYTF.

The chain couples TRBV11-3 to TRBJ2-3; D may be TRBD2 (7 bases). CDR3 length: 15 amino acids. CDR1 is SGHNT and CDR2 is YENEEA in the germline V gene. The V end lost 5 bases, the J end lost 2 bases, and 14 bases lay between the germline ends. The CDR3 nucleotides read TGTGCCAGCAGCCCTGAGGGGGGGAACACAGATACGCAGTATTTT. Translating gives CASSPEGGNTDTQYF.

The chain links TRBV5-1 to TRBJ2-5, with D unresolved. Trimming cost V 2 bases and J 2 bases, with 7 bases left between them. Germline CDR1 SGHRS, CDR2 YFSETQ. This CDR3 has 13 residues. The CDR3 DNA follows: TGCGCCAGCAGCTTCTCCAGTCAAGAGACCCAGTACTTC. Protein: CASSFSSQETQYF.

The chain links TRBV7-9 to TRBJ1-2; 8 bases agree with TRBD1. Germline-derived CDR1 and CDR2 are SEHNR and FQNEAQ (reference sequence). J gave up 6 bases and V 5 bases, and 8 bases lay outside the gene matches. CDR3 length equals 14 residues. CDR3 coding DNA: TGTGCCAGCAGCCGGGGACAGGCCATGCATGGCTACACCTTC. Protein: CASSRGQAMHGYTF.

This clone was seen only a few times. The rearrangement joins TRBV27 to TRBJ1-5; 8 bases are a match to TRBD1. The CDR3 contains 15 residues. V lost 1 base to trimming and J lost 4 bases; unmatched junction nucleotides: 3. Germline V gene lookup returns CDR1 MNHEY and CDR2 SMNVEV (reference sequence). The CDR3 DNA follows: TGTGCCAGCAGTTTATTAGGGACAGGTAATCAGCCCCAGCATTTT. Encoded protein: CASSLLGTGNQPQHF.

The chain links TRBV18 to TRBJ2-3; perhaps TRBD1 as D (5 bases). CDR1 KGHSH and CDR2 LQKENI come from the germline V gene. This CDR3 contains 16 residues. Trimming removed 4 bases from V and 4 bases from J, with 18 bases in between. The CDR3 region has the DNA TGTGCCAGCTCACAGACCGTGCCAGGGTCGGCAGATACGCAGTATTTT. Translating it yields CASSQTVPGSADTQYF.